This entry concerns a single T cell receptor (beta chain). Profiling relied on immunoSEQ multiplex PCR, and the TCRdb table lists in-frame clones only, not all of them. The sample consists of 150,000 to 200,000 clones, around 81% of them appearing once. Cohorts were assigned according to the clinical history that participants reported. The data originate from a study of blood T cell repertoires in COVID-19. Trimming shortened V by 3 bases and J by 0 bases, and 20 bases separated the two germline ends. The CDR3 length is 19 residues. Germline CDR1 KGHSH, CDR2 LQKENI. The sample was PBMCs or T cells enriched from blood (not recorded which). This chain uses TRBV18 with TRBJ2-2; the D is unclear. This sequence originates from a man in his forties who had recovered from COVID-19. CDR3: CASSPRVEYSPANTGELFF. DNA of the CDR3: TGTGCCAGCTCACCGCGAGTCGAATATAGCCCCGCGAACACCGGGGAGCTGTTTTTT.